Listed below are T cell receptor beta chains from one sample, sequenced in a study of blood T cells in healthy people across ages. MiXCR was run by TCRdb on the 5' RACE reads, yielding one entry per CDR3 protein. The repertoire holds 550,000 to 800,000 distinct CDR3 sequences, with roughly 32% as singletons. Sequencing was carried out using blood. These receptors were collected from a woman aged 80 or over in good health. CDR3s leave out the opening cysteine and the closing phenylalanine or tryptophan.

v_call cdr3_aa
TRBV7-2 ASSLFNTDTQY
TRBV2 ASSRSPYRIGNEQF
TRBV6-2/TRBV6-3 ASSYPFAGLNTEAF
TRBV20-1 SASVSGAGETQY
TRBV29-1 SFRSGYEQY
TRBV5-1 ASRLGSYNEQF
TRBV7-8 ASNLKGGSPLH
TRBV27 ASRLGGYLASYT
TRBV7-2 ASSPGTSVLPDTQY
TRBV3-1 ASSQDFRTGGGNQPQH
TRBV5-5 ASSFGRASVLNEQF
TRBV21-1 ASSKEGQGLSPILLALCDQPQH
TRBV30 AGGTGFRPLNEQY
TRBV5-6 ASSLLRGPRGYGYT
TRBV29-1 SARDRGQVYGYT
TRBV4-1 ASSQEAGYGYT
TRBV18 ASSPDRGPYEKLF
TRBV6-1 ASSGSWDNREQY
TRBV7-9 ASSRAGTGNEKLF
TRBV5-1 ASSLGGFANTGELF
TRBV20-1 SARENPGLSYEQY
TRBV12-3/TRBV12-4 ASSFTGGAGEKLF
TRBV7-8 ASSLGGQNNSPLH
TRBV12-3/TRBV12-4 ASSYFDAKLF
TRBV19 ASRNLGRDEQF
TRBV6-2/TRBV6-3 ASSPGRRARVHTEAF
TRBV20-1 SAPQYRAF
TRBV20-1 SARDDRDEKLF
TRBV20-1 SALGQGLHEQY
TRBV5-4 ASSFGTEAF
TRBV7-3 ASSLSGVGETQY
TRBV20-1 SARDPSGGNTGELF
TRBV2 ASSGGNGISSTDTQY
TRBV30 AWSHEVTYEQY
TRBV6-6 ASSYSGVGGSDTQY